This TCR beta chain was identified during a study of CD8 T cells in Susac syndrome. Sequencing targeted TCR beta in blood CD8+ and CD4+ T cells. The multiple sclerosis control group was made up of treatment-naive patients with stable or active relapsing-remitting disease. Random hexamers were used to reverse transcribe an amount of about 0.45 to 1 ug RNA. A multiplex approach, immunoSEQ multiplex PCR, amplified TCR beta CDR3 across 54 Vbeta and 13 Jbeta. TCRdb itself ran the immunoSEQ multiplex PCR reads through MiXCR, one entry per CDR3 protein. In the table there are around 230,000 distinct CDR3 sequences, about 95% of which are singletons. Germline V gene sequence: CDR1 DFQATT, CDR2 SNEGSKA (reference sequence). This CDR3 contains 13 residues. Trimming cost V 4 bases and J 5 bases, with 14 bases left between them.

This rearrangement joins TRBV20-1 to TRBJ2-5; D unclear. The sequence derives from a human donor with multiple sclerosis. Sequenced: CD4+ T cells from PBMCs. The CDR3 bases are TGCAGTGCTACGGACCTCCTCGGGGAGACCCAGTACTTC. It yields the protein CSATDLLGETQYF.